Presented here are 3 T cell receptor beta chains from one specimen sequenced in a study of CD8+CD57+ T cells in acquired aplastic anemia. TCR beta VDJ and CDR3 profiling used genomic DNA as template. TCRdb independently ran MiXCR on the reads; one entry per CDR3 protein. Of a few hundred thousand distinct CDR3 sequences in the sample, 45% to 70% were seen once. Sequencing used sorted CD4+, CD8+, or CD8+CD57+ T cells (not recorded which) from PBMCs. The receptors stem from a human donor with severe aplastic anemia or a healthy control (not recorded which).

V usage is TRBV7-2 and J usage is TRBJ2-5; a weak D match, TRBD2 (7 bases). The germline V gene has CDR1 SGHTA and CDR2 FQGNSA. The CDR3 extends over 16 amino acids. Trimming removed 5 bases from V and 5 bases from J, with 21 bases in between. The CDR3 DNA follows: TGTGCCAGCAGCCAGCAGGGAGGGGGGTTTCGGGAGACCCAGTACTTC. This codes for CASSQQGGGFRETQYF.

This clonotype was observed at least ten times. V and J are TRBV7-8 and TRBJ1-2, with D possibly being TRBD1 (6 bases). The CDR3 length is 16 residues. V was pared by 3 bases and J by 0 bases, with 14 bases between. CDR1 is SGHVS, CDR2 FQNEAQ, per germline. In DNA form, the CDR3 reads TGTGCCAGCAGCTTTAGGGCAGGGGTGGCTAACTATGGCTACACCTTC. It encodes CASSFRAGVANYGYTF. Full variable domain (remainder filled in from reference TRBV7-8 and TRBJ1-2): GAGVSQSPRYKVAKRGQDVALRCDPISGHVSLFWYQQALGQGPEFLTYFQNEAQLDKSGLPSDRFFAERPEGSVSTLKIQRTQQEDSAVYLCASSFRAGVANYGYTFGSGTRLTVV.

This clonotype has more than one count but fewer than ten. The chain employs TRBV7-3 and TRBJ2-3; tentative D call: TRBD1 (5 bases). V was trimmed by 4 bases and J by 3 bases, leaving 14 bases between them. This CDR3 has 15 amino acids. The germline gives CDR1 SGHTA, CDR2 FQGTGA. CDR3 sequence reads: CASSSTDSWTDTQYF. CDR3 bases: TGTGCCAGCAGCTCGACAGATTCGTGGACAGATACGCAGTATTTT. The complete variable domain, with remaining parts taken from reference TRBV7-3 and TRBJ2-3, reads GAGVSQTPSNKVTEKGKYVELRCDPISGHTALYWYRQSLGQGPEFLIYFQGTGAADDSGLPNDRFFAVRPEGSVSTLKIQRTERGDSAVYLCASSSTDSWTDTQYFGPGTRLTVL.